These 8 T cell receptor beta chains came from one sample sequenced in a study of blood T cell repertoires in COVID-19. Measured with immunoSEQ multiplex PCR; TCRdb has only the in-frame clones, and not every one. The sample lists about 190,000 clones, 84% seen once, with about 3.3% in the top ten. Material: PBMCs or T cells enriched from blood (not recorded which). Every receptor here comes from a woman in her twenties or thirties who had been exposed to COVID-19.

This sequence joins TRBV27 and TRBJ1-2; weak D call: TRBD1 (6 bases). V lost 5 bases, J lost 0 bases, and 13 bases lay in between. There are 15 residues in the CDR3. Germline lookup yields CDR1 MNHEY and CDR2 SMNVEV (reference sequence). The CDR3: CASSRRQDPNYGYTF. CDR3 DNA sequence: TGTGCCAGCAGTAGGCGACAGGATCCTAACTATGGCTACACCTTC.

This clone was seen a handful of times. The rearrangement uses TRBV2 and TRBJ2-7; D is possibly TRBD2 (6 bases). Trimming removed 0 bases at V and 4 bases at J, with 16 bases between. This CDR3 contains 16 residues. Germline values: CDR1 SNHLY, CDR2 FYNNEI. The CDR3 loop reads CASSEALINRGYEQYF. The DNA of the CDR3 is TGTGCCAGCAGTGAAGCCCTAATAAACCGGGGGTACGAGCAGTACTTC.

V is TRBV4-1 and J is TRBJ1-5; 12 bases map to TRBD1. The CDR3 totals 19 residues. Germline CDR1 MGHRA, CDR2 YSYEKL. V lost 2 bases to trimming and J lost 3 bases; unmatched junction nucleotides: 11. The CDR3 spells CASSQLPGQGAGVNQPQHF. In DNA, the CDR3 is TGCGCCAGCAGCCAATTACCGGGACAGGGGGCGGGGGTCAATCAGCCCCAGCATTTT.

This sequence joins TRBV9 and TRBJ1-6; 9 bases agree with TRBD1. The CDR3 is 15 residues long. Unmatched junction bases numbered 6, after V lost 4 bases and J lost 7 bases. Germline assignment: CDR1 SGDLS and CDR2 YYNGEE. The CDR3 protein is CASSMDRGNNSPLHF. The CDR3 nucleotides read TGTGCCAGCAGCATGGACAGGGGTAACAATTCACCCCTCCACTTT.

This sequence joins TRBV4-3 and TRBJ2-1; no reliable D call. CDR1 LGHNA and CDR2 YSLEER come from the germline V gene. The V gene lost 1 base and the J gene lost 8 bases, with 9 bases spanning the gap. CDR3 length: 13 amino acids. CDR3 protein: CASSQVFPDEQFF. As DNA, the CDR3 is TGCGCCAGCAGCCAAGTGTTTCCCGATGAGCAGTTCTTC.

V usage is TRBV12-3 or TRBV12-4 and J usage is TRBJ1-1, with 7 bases matching TRBD1. With 9 bases clipped from V and 1 base from J, the junction kept 5 bases outside the gene matches. CDR3 size: 13 residues. The CDR3 region is CASQQGRNTEAFF. As DNA, the CDR3 is TGTGCCAGTCAACAGGGGAGGAACACTGAAGCTTTCTTT.

The chain recombines TRBV7-6 with TRBJ1-2; the match to TRBD1 covers 8 bases. V shed 5 bases, J shed 6 bases, and the junction held 14 bases outside the gene matches. Germline-derived CDR1 and CDR2 are SGHVS and FNYEAQ. The CDR3 runs to 16 residues. The DNA for the CDR3 is TGTGCCAGCAGCCCCAACCCAGGGGGCACGGGGAATGGCTACACCTTC. Protein product: CASSPNPGGTGNGYTF.

The chain couples TRBV7-8 to TRBJ1-2; 9 nucleotides match TRBD1. With 1 base clipped from V and 4 bases from J, the junction kept 10 bases outside the gene matches. The CDR3 totals 17 residues. Germline CDR1 is SGHVS and CDR2 is FQNEAQ. In DNA form, the CDR3 reads TGTGCCAGCAGCTTAGGCGGTGACCTGGACAGGGGCTATGGCTACACCTTC. Protein product: CASSLGGDLDRGYGYTF.